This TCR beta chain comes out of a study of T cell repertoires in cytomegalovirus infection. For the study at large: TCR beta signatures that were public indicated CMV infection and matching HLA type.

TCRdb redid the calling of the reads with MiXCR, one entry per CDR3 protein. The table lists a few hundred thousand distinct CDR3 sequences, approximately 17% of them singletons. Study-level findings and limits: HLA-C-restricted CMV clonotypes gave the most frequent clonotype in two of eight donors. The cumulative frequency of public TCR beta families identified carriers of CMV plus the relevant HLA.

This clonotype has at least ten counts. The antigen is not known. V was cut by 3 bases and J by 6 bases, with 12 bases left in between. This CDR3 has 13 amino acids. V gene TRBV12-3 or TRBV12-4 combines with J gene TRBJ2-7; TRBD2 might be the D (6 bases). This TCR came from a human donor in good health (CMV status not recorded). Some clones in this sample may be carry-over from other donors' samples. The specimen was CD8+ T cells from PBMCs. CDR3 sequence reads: CASSFGASAEQYF. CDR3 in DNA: TGTGCCAGCAGTTTTGGGGCTAGCGCCGAGCAGTACTTC.